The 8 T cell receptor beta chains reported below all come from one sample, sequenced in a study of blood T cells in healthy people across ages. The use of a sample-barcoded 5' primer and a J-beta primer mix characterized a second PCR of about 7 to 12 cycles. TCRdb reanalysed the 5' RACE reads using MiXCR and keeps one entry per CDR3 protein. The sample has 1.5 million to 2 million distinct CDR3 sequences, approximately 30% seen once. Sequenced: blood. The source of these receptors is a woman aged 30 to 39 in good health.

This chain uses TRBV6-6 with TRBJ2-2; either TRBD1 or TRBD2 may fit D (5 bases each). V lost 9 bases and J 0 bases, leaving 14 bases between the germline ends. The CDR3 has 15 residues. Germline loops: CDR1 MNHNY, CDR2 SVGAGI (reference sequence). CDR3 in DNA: TGTGCCAGTGGGGCTAGCCATTCGAACACCGGGGAGCTGTTTTTT. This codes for CASGASHSNTGELFF.

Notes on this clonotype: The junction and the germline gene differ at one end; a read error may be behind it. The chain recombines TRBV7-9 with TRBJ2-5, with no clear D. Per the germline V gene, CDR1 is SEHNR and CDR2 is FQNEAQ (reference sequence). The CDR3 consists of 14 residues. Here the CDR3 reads CAGSLGGTGETQYF. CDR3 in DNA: TGTGCCGGCAGCTTAGGCGGAACGGGAGAGACCCAGTACTTC. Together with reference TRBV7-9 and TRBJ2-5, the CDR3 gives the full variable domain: DTGVSQNPRHKITKRGQNVTFRCDPISEHNRLYWYRQTLGQGPEFLTYFQNEAQLEKSRLLSDRFSAERPKGSFSTLEIQRTEQGDSAMYLCAGSLGGTGETQYFGPGTRLLVL.

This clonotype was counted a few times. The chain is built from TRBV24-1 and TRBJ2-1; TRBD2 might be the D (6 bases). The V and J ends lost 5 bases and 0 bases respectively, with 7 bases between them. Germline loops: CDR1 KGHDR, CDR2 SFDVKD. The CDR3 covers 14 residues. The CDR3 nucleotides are TGTGCCACCAGTGGGACTACCTCCTACAATGAGCAGTTCTTC. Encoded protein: CATSGTTSYNEQFF.

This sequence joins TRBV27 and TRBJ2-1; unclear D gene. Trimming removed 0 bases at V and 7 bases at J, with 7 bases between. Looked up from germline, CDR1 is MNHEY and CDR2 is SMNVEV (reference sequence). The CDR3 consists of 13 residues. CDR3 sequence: CASSLSRLNEQFF. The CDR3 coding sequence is TGTGCCAGCAGTTTATCCCGGTTGAATGAGCAGTTCTTC.

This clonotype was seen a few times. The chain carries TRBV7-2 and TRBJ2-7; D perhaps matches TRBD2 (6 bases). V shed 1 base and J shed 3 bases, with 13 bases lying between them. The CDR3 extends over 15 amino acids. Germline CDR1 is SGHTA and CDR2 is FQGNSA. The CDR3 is CASSLGGAGVYEQYF. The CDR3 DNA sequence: TGTGCCAGCAGCTTAGGTGGAGCGGGCGTCTACGAGCAGTACTTC.

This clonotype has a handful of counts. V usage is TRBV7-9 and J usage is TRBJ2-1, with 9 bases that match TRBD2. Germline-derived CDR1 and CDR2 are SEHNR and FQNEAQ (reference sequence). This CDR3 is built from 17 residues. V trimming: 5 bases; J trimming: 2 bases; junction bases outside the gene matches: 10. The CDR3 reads CASSAAGGLRPYNEQFF. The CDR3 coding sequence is TGTGCCAGCAGCGCAGCGGGAGGTTTGAGGCCCTACAATGAGCAGTTCTTC.

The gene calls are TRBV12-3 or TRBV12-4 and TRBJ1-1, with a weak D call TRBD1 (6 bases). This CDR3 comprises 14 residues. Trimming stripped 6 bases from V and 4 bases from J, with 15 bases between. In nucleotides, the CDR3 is TGTGCCAGCAGCTGGGGGTGGGGGCTCACTGAAGCTTTCTTT. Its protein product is CASSWGWGLTEAFF.

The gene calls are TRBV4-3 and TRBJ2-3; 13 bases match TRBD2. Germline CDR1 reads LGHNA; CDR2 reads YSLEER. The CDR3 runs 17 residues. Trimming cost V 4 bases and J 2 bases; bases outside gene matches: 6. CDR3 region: CASSPGLAGVITDTQYF. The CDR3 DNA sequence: TGCGCCAGCAGCCCCGGACTAGCGGGAGTGATCACAGATACGCAGTATTTT.